The TCR beta chain described here comes from a study of CD8 T cells in Susac syndrome. The ends were cut back, 3 bases at V and 13 bases at J, with 15 bases in the middle. The CDR3 loop spans 12 amino acids. Germline V gene data show CDR1 as SEHNR and CDR2 as FQNEAQ (reference sequence). Random hexamers primed reverse transcription of 0.5 to 1 ug RNA. Multiplex immunoSEQ PCR targeted 54 Vbeta and 13 Jbeta TCR beta segments. In TCRdb, the immunoSEQ multiplex PCR reads were re-called with MiXCR into one record per CDR3 protein. Found here are some 120,000 distinct CDR3 sequences, around 94% of them singletons; the top ten hold more than 0.075%.

This chain joins TRBV7-9 and TRBJ1-1; no definite D call. The sequencing input was CD4+ T cells from PBMCs. The receptor's source is a human donor in good health. CDR3 amino acids: CASSLVRSNDFF. DNA of the CDR3: TGTGCCAGCAGCTTGGTTAGGAGCAACGATTTCTTT.